Described below is a single T cell receptor beta chain sequence and its context. What it recognizes is unknown. The data are from a study of cytotoxic CD8 clonotypes in ibrutinib-treated CLL. Overall study: There were approximately ten relapsed/refractory patients and 15 treatment-naive patients, and some 18 were IGHV unmutated. Study-wide points: Investigators sampled sustained-remission and progressing patients at differing times.

The planned depth of sequencing spanned 1 in 200,000 to 1 in 1 million T cells. TCRdb's table, derived via immunoSEQ multiplex PCR, lists solely in-frame clones and lacks some. The table has about 140,000 clones, 91% seen once. Sample: PBMCs, taken after 12 months of ibrutinib treatment. The sequence was obtained from a human donor with chronic lymphocytic leukemia.

CDR3 nucleotides: TGTGCCAGCAGCAAACGGACTAGCGGGAGGGCCGGGGAGCTGTTTTTT. Translated: CASSKRTSGRAGELFF. J is TRBJ2-2 and V is TRBV21-1; TRBD2 is the table's D call and was not checked against the DNA. TRBV21-1 corresponds to a pseudogene. This CDR3 comprises 16 residues.